The rows below give T cell receptor beta chains drawn from one sample of a study of blood T cell repertoires in COVID-19. TCRdb keeps only in-frame clones here, not all; method: immunoSEQ multiplex PCR. The sample contains 280,000 or so clones, about 85% of which appear only once. The specimen was peripheral blood. The source is a human donor in a cohort sampled during active COVID-19. The CDR3 runs from the conserved cysteine through the conserved F or W. D genes are given only for firm matches.

v_gene,d_gene,j_gene,CDR3nt,CDR3aa
TRBV5-1,-,TRBJ2-3,TGCGCCAGCAGCTTGGGGGGTGCAGGGCGAAGCACAGATACGCAGTATTTT,CASSLGGAGRSTDTQYF
TRBV25-1,TRBD1,TRBJ2-3,TGTGCCAGCAGTCCCCTCACCGGGACAGGGACAGATACGCAGTATTTT,CASSPLTGTGTDTQYF
TRBV5-4,-,TRBJ1-2,TGTGCCAGCAGGGGCAGGGGAAAGAACTATGGCTACACCTTC,CASRGRGKNYGYTF
TRBV5-1,TRBD2,TRBJ2-5,TGCGCCAGCAGCGATAGCGGGAGAGCAGAGACCCAGTACTTC,CASSDSGRAETQYF
TRBV9,-,TRBJ2-7,TGTGCCAGCAGCGTAGCCAGCGGGTATGTCTACGAGCAGTACTTC,CASSVASGYVYEQYF
TRBV6-2/TRBV6-3,-,TRBJ2-3,TGTGCCAGCAGCCTACTAGCAGGACTTCCAGATACGCAGTATTTT,CASSLLAGLPDTQYF
TRBV12-3/TRBV12-4,-,TRBJ2-2,TGTGCCAGCAGTATGAGGGTAGGGGAGCTGTTTTTT,CASSMRVGELFF
TRBV13,-,TRBJ1-1,TGTGCCAGCAGATCCCGGGGTGGGAACACTGAAGCTTTCTTT,CASRSRGGNTEAFF
TRBV5-1,-,TRBJ2-1,TGCGCCAGCAGCTCCTCGCGAGCTGTCTACAATGAGCAGTTCTTC,CASSSSRAVYNEQFF
TRBV9,-,TRBJ2-2,TGTGCCAGCAGCGCCCGGGACTCCCTGTTCGCGAACACCGGGGAGCTGTTTTTT,CASSARDSLFANTGELFF
TRBV5-1,-,TRBJ1-1,TGCGCCAGCAGCCCTGGACAGATGCCTGAAGCTTTCTTT,CASSPGQMPEAFF
TRBV6-5,TRBD1,TRBJ2-7,TGTGCCAGCAGTTATTATCGACAGGGGTCCGAGCAGTACTTC,CASSYYRQGSEQYF
TRBV7-2,-,TRBJ2-2,TGTGCCAGCAGCTATTACGGCGGGGAGCTGTTTTTT,CASSYYGGELFF
TRBV4-3,-,TRBJ1-2,TGCGCCAGCAGCCAAGATCGGATCGGAGGAGTGGGCTATGGCTACACCTTC,CASSQDRIGGVGYGYTF
TRBV3-1/TRBV3-2,TRBD1,TRBJ1-3,TGTGCCAGCAGGGACAGGGTCCTGAACACCATATATTTT,CASRDRVLNTIYF
TRBV7-9,-,TRBJ1-1,TGTGCCAGCAGCTTAGCGCGGAACACTGAAGCTTTCTTT,CASSLARNTEAFF
TRBV10-1,TRBD1,TRBJ2-3,TGCGCCAGCAGTGAGTCCTTGACAGGGGCAGATACGCAGTATTTT,CASSESLTGADTQYF
TRBV5-1,-,TRBJ2-1,TGCGCCAGCAGCTTGGCGGGGAATGAGCAGTTCTTC,CASSLAGNEQFF